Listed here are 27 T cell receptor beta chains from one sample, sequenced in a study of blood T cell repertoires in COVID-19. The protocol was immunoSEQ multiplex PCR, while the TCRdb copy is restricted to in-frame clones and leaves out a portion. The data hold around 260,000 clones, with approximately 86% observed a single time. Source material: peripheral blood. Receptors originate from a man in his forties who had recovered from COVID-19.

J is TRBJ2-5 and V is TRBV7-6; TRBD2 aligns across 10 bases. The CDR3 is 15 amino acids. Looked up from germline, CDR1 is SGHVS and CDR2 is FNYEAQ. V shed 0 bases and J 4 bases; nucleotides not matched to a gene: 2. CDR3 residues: CASSLARTSGETQYF. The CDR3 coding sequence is TGTGCCAGCAGCTTAGCGCGGACTAGCGGAGAGACCCAGTACTTC.

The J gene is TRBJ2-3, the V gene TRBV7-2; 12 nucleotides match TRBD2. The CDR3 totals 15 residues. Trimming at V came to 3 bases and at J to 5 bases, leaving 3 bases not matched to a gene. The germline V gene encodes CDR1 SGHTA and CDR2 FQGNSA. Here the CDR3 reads CASSFLAGGLDTQYF. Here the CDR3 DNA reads TGTGCCAGCAGCTTCCTAGCGGGGGGGCTAGATACGCAGTATTTT.

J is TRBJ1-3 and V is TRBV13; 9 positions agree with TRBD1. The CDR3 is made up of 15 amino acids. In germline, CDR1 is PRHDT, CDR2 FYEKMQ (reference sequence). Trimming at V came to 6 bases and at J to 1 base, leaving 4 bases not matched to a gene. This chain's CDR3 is CASRTGGASGNTIYF. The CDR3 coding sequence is TGTGCCAGCAGAACAGGGGGCGCGTCTGGAAACACCATATATTTT. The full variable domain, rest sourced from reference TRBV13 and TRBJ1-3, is AAGVIQSPRHLIKEKRETATLKCYPIPRHDTVYWYQQGPGQDPQFLISFYEKMQSDKGSIPDRFSAQQFSDYHSELNMSSLELGDSALYFCASRTGGASGNTIYFGEGSWLTVV.

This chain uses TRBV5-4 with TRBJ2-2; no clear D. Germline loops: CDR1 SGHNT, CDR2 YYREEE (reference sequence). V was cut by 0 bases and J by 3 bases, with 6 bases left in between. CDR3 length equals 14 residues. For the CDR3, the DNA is TGTGCCAGCAGCTTGGAATCCTACACCGGGGAGCTGTTTTTT. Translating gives CASSLESYTGELFF.

CDR3 bases: TGCAGCGCCAGACTAGCTCACGAGCAGTACTTC. It specifies CSARLAHEQYF. This sequence joins TRBV29-1 and TRBJ2-7; TRBD2 agrees at 7 bases. Germline assignment: CDR1 SQVTM and CDR2 ANQGSEA. Trimming removed 7 bases from V and 5 bases from J; junction bases left unmatched: 5. This CDR3 contains 11 residues.

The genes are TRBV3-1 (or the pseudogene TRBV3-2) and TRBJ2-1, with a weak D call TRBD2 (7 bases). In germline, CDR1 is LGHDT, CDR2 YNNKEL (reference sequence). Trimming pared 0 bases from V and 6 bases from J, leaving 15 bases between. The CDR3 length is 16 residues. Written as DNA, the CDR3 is TGTGCCAGCAGCCAAGATGGCACAGGGAGGGTCAATGAGCAGTTCTTC. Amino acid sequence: CASSQDGTGRVNEQFF.

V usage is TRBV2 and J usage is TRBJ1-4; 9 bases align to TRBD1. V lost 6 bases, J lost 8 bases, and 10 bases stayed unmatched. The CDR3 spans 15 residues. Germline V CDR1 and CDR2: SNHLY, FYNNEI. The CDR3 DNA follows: TGTGCCAGCAGCGTACCGGGACAGGGAAGAGAAAAACTGTTTTTT. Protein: CASSVPGQGREKLFF. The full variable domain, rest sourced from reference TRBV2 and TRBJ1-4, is EPEVTQTPSHQVTQMGQEVILRCVPISNHLYFYWYRQILGQKVEFLVSFYNNEISEKSEIFDDQFSVERPDGSNFTLKIRSTKLEDSAMYFCASSVPGQGREKLFFGSGTQLSVL.

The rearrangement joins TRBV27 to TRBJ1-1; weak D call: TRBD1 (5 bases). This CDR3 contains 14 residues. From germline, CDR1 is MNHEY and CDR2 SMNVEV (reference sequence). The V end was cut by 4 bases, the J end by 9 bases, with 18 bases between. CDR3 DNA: TGTGCCAGCAGTTCCCGGGGGACGGATGGAAAAGCTTTCTTT. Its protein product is CASSSRGTDGKAFF.

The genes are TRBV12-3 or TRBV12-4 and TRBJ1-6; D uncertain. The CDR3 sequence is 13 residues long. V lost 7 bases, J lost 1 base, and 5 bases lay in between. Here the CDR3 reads CASTGSYNSPLHF. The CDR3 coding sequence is TGTGCCAGCACCGGGTCCTATAATTCACCCCTCCACTTT.

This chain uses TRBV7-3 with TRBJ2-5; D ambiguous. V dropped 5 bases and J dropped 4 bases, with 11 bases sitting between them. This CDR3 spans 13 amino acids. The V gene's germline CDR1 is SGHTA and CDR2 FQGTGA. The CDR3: CASSQTDLETQYF. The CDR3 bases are TGTGCCAGCAGCCAAACAGACCTAGAGACCCAGTACTTC.

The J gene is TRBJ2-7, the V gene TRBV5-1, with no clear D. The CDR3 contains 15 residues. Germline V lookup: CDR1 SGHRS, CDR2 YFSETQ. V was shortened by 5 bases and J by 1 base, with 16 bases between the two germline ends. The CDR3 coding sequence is TGCGCCAGCAGTGAGGAAGTAGCCATATCCTACGAGCAGTACTTC. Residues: CASSEEVAISYEQYF.

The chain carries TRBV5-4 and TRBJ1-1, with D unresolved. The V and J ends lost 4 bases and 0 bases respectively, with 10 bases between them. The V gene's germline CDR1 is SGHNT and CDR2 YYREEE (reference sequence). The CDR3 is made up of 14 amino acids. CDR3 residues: CASSTGILNTEAFF. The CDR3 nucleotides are TGTGCCAGCAGCACCGGGATTTTGAACACTGAAGCTTTCTTT.

Here the CDR3 DNA reads TGTGCCAGCAGCCCCAGTTCCGGGACAAGGCCTAGAGGCTACACCTTC. It codes for CASSPSSGTRPRGYTF. The V call is TRBV4-2, the J call TRBJ1-2; TRBD1 is a possible D gene (6 bases). The CDR3 length is 16 residues. Between the trimmed V and J ends, which lost 4 bases and 8 bases, there was a span of 23 bases. Germline V gene data show CDR1 as LGHNA and CDR2 as YNFKEQ.

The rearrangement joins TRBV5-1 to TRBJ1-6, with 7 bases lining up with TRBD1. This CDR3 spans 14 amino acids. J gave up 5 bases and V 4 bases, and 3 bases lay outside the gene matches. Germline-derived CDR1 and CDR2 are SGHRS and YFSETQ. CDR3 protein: CASSPGQHNSPLHF. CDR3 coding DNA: TGCGCCAGCAGCCCGGGACAGCATAATTCACCCCTCCACTTT.

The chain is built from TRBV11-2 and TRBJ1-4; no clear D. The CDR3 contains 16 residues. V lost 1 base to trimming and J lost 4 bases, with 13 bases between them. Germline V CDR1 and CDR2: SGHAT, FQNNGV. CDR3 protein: CASSLGQQMDNEKLFF. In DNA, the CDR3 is TGTGCCAGCAGCTTAGGGCAACAGATGGATAATGAAAAACTGTTTTTT.

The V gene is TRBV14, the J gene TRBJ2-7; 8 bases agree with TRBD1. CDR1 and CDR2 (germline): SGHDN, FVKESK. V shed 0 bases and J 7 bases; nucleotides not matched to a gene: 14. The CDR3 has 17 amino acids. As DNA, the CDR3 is TGTGCCAGCAGCCAAGATAAAGGAGCAGGGGGCGCGGGGGAGCAGTACTTC. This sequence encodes CASSQDKGAGGAGEQYF.

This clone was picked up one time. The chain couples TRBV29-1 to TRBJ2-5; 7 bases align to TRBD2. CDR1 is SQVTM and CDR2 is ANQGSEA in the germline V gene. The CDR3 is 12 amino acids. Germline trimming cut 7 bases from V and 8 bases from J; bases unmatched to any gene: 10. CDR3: CSAGRGGETQYF. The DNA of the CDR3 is TGCAGCGCAGGGCGCGGGGGAGAAACCCAGTACTTC.

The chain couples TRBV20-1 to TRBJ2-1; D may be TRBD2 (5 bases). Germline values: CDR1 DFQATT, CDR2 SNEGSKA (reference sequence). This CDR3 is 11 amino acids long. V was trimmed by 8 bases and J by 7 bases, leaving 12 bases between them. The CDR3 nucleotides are TGCAGTTCCTATAGAGGGAATGAGCAGTTCTTC. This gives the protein CSSYRGNEQFF.

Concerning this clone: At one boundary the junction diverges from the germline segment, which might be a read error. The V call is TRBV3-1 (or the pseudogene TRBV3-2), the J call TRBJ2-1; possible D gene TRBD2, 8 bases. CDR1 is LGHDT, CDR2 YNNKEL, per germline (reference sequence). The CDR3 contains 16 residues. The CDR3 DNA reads TGTGCCAGCAGCCCCGGGAGGGGGCGGGGGGAAAATGGGCAGTTCTTC. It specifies CASSPGRGRGENGQFF.

This chain's CDR3 is CASSPNSQFTNEKLFF. The CDR3 nucleotides are TGCGCCAGCAGCCCCAACTCACAGTTCACTAATGAAAAACTGTTTTTT. The gene calls are TRBV5-1 and TRBJ1-4; D is undetermined. The germline CDR1 and CDR2 sequences are SGHRS and YFSETQ. CDR3 length: 16 amino acids. V was shortened by 4 bases and J by 2 bases, with 15 bases between the two germline ends. The full variable domain, in which reference TRBV5-1 and TRBJ1-4 provide the parts outside the CDR3, is KAGVTQTPRYLIKTRGQQVTLSCSPISGHRSVSWYQQTPGQGLQFLFEYFSETQRNKGNFPGRFSGRQFSNSRSEMNVSTLELGDSALYLCASSPNSQFTNEKLFFGSGTQLSVL.

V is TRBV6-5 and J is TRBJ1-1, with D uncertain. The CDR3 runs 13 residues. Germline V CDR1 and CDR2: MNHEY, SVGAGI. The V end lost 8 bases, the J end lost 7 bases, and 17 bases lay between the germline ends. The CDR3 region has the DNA TGTGCCAGCCCAAACTGGGTTACGGGTGAAGCTTTCTTT. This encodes CASPNWVTGEAFF.

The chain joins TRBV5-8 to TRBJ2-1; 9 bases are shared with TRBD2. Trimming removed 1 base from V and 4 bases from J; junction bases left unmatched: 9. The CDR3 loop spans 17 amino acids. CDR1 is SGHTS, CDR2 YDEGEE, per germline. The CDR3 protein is CASSLYERGDLYNEQFF. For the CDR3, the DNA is TGTGCCAGCAGCTTGTACGAGCGGGGGGACCTTTACAATGAGCAGTTCTTC.

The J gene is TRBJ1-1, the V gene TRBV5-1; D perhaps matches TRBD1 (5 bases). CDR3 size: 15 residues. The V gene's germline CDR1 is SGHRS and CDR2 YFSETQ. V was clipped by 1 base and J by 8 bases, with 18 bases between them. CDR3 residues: CASSLTTGSPTEAFF. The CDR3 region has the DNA TGCGCCAGCAGCTTGACAACAGGATCTCCAACCGAAGCTTTCTTT.

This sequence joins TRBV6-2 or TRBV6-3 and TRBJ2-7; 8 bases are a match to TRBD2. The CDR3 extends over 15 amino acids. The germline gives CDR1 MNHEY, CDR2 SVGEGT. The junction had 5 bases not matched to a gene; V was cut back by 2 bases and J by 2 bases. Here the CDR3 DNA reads TGTGCCAGCAGTTACGCTAGCGGGTTTACCTACGAGCAGTACTTC. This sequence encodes CASSYASGFTYEQYF.

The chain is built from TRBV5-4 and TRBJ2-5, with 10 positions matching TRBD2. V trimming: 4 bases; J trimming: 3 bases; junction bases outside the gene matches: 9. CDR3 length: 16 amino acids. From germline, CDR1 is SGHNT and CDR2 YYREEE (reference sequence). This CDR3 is CASSRPSGGSEETQYF. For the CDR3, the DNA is TGTGCCAGCAGCCGCCCTAGCGGGGGATCTGAAGAGACCCAGTACTTC.

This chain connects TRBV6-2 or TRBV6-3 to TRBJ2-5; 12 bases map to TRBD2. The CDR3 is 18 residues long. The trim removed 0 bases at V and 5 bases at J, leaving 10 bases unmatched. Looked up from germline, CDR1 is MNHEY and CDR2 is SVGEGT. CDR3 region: CASSYSIQTSGSRETQYF. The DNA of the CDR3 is TGTGCCAGCAGTTACTCGATTCAGACTAGCGGGAGTAGGGAGACCCAGTACTTC.

CDR3 loop: CASSLGYSLNQPQHF. CDR3 in DNA: TGTGCCAGCAGCTTGGGATACAGCCTCAATCAGCCCCAGCATTTT. The rearrangement uses TRBV5-6 and TRBJ1-5; D gene unclear. Germline CDR1 SGHDT, CDR2 YYEEEE. V dropped 0 bases and J dropped 3 bases, with 10 bases sitting between them. This CDR3 spans 15 amino acids.